These 30 T cell receptor beta chains were all obtained from the same sample, sequenced in a study of shared clonotypes between healthy human individuals. Sequenced by immunoSEQ multiplex PCR; TCRdb stores in-frame clones only, minus some. The sample has about 590,000 clones, about 95% seen once. In the naive CD8 group, cells lacked CD45RO and were positively selected for CCR7, so terminally differentiated effector memory CD45RA+ cells were left out. The sequenced sample consisted of naive CD8+ T cells sorted from blood. The receptor set was obtained from a woman aged 25 to 39 in good health.

The chain is built from TRBV6-5 and TRBJ1-4; D ambiguous. Trimming pared 4 bases from V and 0 bases from J, leaving 9 bases between. The CDR3 spans 15 residues. The germline V gene encodes CDR1 MNHEY and CDR2 SVGAGI. CDR3 amino acids: CASSFSFATNEKLFF. In DNA, the CDR3 is TGTGCCAGCAGTTTCAGTTTTGCAACTAATGAAAAACTGTTTTTT.

The chain has TRBV6-5 and TRBJ1-1; TRBD1 agrees at 7 bases. Germline V lookup: CDR1 MNHEY, CDR2 SVGAGI. The CDR3 is 13 amino acids. V shed 8 bases, J shed 0 bases, and the junction held 3 bases outside the gene matches. The CDR3 region is CASGTAMNTEAFF. The CDR3 DNA reads TGTGCCAGCGGGACAGCTATGAACACTGAAGCTTTCTTT.

The count of this clone is one. The chain carries TRBV15 and TRBJ2-7; D unresolved. V lost 0 bases to trimming and J lost 0 bases, with 9 bases between them. The CDR3 is 15 amino acids. The germline CDR1 and CDR2 sequences are LNHNV and YYDKDF (reference sequence). The CDR3 protein is CATSRDLANSYEQYF. The DNA of the CDR3 is TGTGCCACCAGCAGAGATCTGGCTAACTCCTACGAGCAGTACTTC.

The chain carries TRBV18 and TRBJ2-2; TRBD2 matches at 7 bases. There are 16 residues in the CDR3. CDR1 is KGHSH, CDR2 LQKENI, per germline. J gave up 3 bases and V 6 bases, and 10 bases lay outside the gene matches. For the CDR3, the DNA is TGTGCCAGCTCTCGGGACTATCTCACTTACACCGGGGAGCTGTTTTTT. Translated: CASSRDYLTYTGELFF.

CDR3 DNA: TGTGCCACCAGCAGAGAGGCCGTAGGGGGTCACTACGAGCAGTACTTC. Its translation is CATSREAVGGHYEQYF. The V gene is TRBV15, the J gene TRBJ2-7; maybe TRBD1 (6 bases). The CDR3 is 16 residues long. The germline V gene has CDR1 LNHNV and CDR2 YYDKDF (reference sequence). Trimming shortened V by 0 bases and J by 3 bases, and 15 bases separated the two germline ends.

This clone was seen once. V usage is TRBV27 and J usage is TRBJ2-1, with unresolved D. Trimming shortened V by 7 bases and J by 0 bases, and 16 bases separated the two germline ends. The germline V gene encodes CDR1 MNHEY and CDR2 SMNVEV (reference sequence). The CDR3 extends over 16 amino acids. The CDR3 bases are TGTGCCAGCACCTCCGATCCCGGATCCTCCTACAATGAGCAGTTCTTC. It codes for CASTSDPGSSYNEQFF.

This rearrangement joins TRBV11-2 to TRBJ2-5, with 9 bases identical to TRBD2. The CDR3 runs to 15 residues. Germline assignment: CDR1 SGHAT and CDR2 FQNNGV. V was clipped by 3 bases and J by 4 bases; unmatched bases: 6. The CDR3 DNA follows: TGTGCCAGCAGCTTCGGCGGGGGGGGTGGAGAGACCCAGTACTTC. This translates into CASSFGGGGGETQYF.

The chain recombines TRBV5-4 with TRBJ2-7; 8 nucleotides line up with TRBD2. This CDR3 region has 14 residues. Germline trimming cut 1 base from V and 5 bases from J; bases unmatched to any gene: 5. The germline gives CDR1 SGHNT, CDR2 YYREEE (reference sequence). CDR3 region: CASSLTGGQNEQYF. CDR3 nucleotide sequence: TGTGCCAGCAGCTTGACGGGAGGGCAGAACGAGCAGTACTTC.

The chain carries TRBV9 and TRBJ2-5, with D perhaps matching TRBD1 (5 bases). The CDR3 has 14 amino acids. Trimming took 0 bases from V and 3 from J, leaving 9 bases between them. Germline V gives CDR1 SGDLS, CDR2 YYNGEE. In DNA form, the CDR3 reads TGTGCCAGCAGCGTAGGGGGCTCTGAAGAGACCCAGTACTTC. It encodes CASSVGGSEETQYF.

In its sample, this clone was seen a few times. The gene calls are TRBV27 and TRBJ2-7; the D gene is possibly TRBD1 (5 bases). V was clipped by 4 bases and J by 1 base, with 8 bases between them. The CDR3 covers 13 residues. Germline CDR1 MNHEY, CDR2 SMNVEV (reference sequence). The CDR3 protein is CASSYRQSYEQYF. The CDR3 DNA reads as TGTGCCAGCAGTTACCGACAGTCCTACGAGCAGTACTTC.

The V gene is TRBV27, the J gene TRBJ2-1; 8 bases fit TRBD2. The CDR3 covers 15 residues. V lost 6 bases, J lost 6 bases, and 10 bases stayed unmatched. Germline CDR1 MNHEY, CDR2 SMNVEV (reference sequence). The CDR3 loop reads CASSPAREVSNEQFF. In DNA, the CDR3 is TGTGCCAGCAGCCCGGCGCGGGAGGTTAGCAATGAGCAGTTCTTC.

The chain carries TRBV9 and TRBJ2-7; 7 bases match TRBD1. The length of the CDR3 is 15 residues. J was trimmed by 2 bases and V by 4 bases; bases with no gene match: 9. Germline CDR1 reads SGDLS; CDR2 reads YYNGEE. The CDR3 nucleotides are TGTGCCAGCAGCCCCCCATCAGGGGGTACCTACGAGCAGTACTTC. This encodes CASSPPSGGTYEQYF.

This clone was counted a single time. The J gene is TRBJ2-1, the V gene TRBV5-8; unclear D gene. V lost 3 bases and J 3 bases, leaving 7 bases between the germline ends. The germline V gene has CDR1 SGHTS and CDR2 YDEGEE. The CDR3 covers 13 residues. CDR3 in DNA: TGTGCCAGCAGCTGGGATAGCTACAATGAGCAGTTCTTC. It encodes CASSWDSYNEQFF.

This clone was observed a single time. CDR3 DNA: TGCAGCGTTGAACGCCATAGTGGCGAGCAGTACTTC. Translating gives CSVERHSGEQYF. This sequence joins TRBV29-1 and TRBJ2-7; no clear D gene. V was cut by 2 bases and J by 6 bases, with 11 bases left in between. The CDR3 is 12 residues long. Germline V gene sequence: CDR1 SQVTM, CDR2 ANQGSEA.

Remarks on this clone: Sequence at one end of the junction differs from germline and may be a read error. The chain links TRBV19 to TRBJ2-1; 8 nucleotides align to TRBD1. This CDR3 has 13 amino acids. CDR1 and CDR2 (germline): LNHDA, SQIVND (reference sequence). CDR3 nucleotides: TGTGCCAGTACTATAGGACAGGGATATGAGCAGTTCTTC. This translates into CASTIGQGYEQFF. The entire variable domain, with the rest obtained from reference TRBV19 and TRBJ2-1, is as follows: DGGITQSPKYLFRKEGQNVTLSCEQNLNHDAMYWYRQDPGQGLRLIYYSQIVNDFQKGDIAEGYSVSREKKESFPLTVTSAQKNPTAFYLCASTIGQGYEQFFGPGTRLTVL.

In this sample, this clone turned up once. The chain carries TRBV5-4 and TRBJ1-2; D is ambiguous. The CDR3 totals 14 residues. The V gene's germline CDR1 is SGHNT and CDR2 YYREEE (reference sequence). V lost 0 bases to trimming and J lost 4 bases, with 10 bases between them. The CDR3 region is CASSLGHGVYGYTF. CDR3 DNA: TGTGCCAGCAGCTTGGGCCACGGGGTCTATGGCTACACCTTC.

The genes are TRBV2 and TRBJ2-5; D is unresolved. Trimming stripped 2 bases from V and 5 bases from J, with 9 bases between. The length of the CDR3 is 13 residues. Looked up from germline, CDR1 is SNHLY and CDR2 is FYNNEI. CDR3 in DNA: TGTGCCAGCAGTGAAAGGGATGGGGAGACCCAGTACTTC. It codes for CASSERDGETQYF.

The rearrangement links TRBV10-3 to TRBJ2-7; D might be TRBD2 (6 bases). The germline V gene encodes CDR1 ENHRY and CDR2 SYGVKD. Trimming stripped 0 bases from V and 4 bases from J, with 10 bases between. The CDR3 contains 14 residues. CDR3 bases: TGTGCCATCAGTGAGTCGGGAGGTGGATACGAGCAGTACTTC. The encoded protein is CAISESGGGYEQYF.

V is TRBV2 and J is TRBJ1-5; D is unresolved. This CDR3 contains 12 residues. Germline V gene sequence: CDR1 SNHLY, CDR2 FYNNEI. Trimming left V 7 bases short and J 5 bases short, with 9 bases between. The DNA of the CDR3 is TGTGCCAGCAACGGGCAAGATCAGCCCCAGCATTTT. This translates into CASNGQDQPQHF.

The chain has TRBV27 and TRBJ2-7; D may correspond to TRBD1 or TRBD2 (5 bases each). The CDR3 is 13 amino acids. Germline V CDR1 and CDR2: MNHEY, SMNVEV (reference sequence). V was pared by 5 bases and J by 1 base, with 9 bases between. CDR3: CASSRGVSYEQYF. The CDR3 DNA is TGTGCCAGCAGTAGAGGGGTATCCTACGAGCAGTACTTC.

The chain is built from TRBV11-2 and TRBJ2-3; TRBD2 is a possible D gene (5 bases). Germline loops: CDR1 SGHAT, CDR2 FQNNGV. With 1 base removed from V and 4 bases from J, the gap between germline ends came to 15 bases. The CDR3 totals 16 residues. In DNA form, the CDR3 reads TGTGCCAGCAGCTTAGCCGGGCAGCGGCTGGCAGATACGCAGTATTTT. It encodes CASSLAGQRLADTQYF.

The CDR3 loop reads CASSSVGTSGNTGELFF. In DNA form, the CDR3 reads TGTGCCAGCAGCTCTGTGGGGACTAGCGGAAACACCGGGGAGCTGTTTTTT. This chain connects TRBV11-2 to TRBJ2-2; 11 bases are a match to TRBD2. The V gene's germline CDR1 is SGHAT and CDR2 FQNNGV. V shed 4 bases, J shed 2 bases, and the junction held 6 bases outside the gene matches. The CDR3 extends over 17 amino acids.

The chain is built from TRBV7-6 and TRBJ2-7; possible D gene TRBD2, 5 bases. The CDR3 runs 14 residues. Germline V gene lookup returns CDR1 SGHVS and CDR2 FNYEAQ. The V end was cut by 3 bases, the J end by 0 bases, with 9 bases between. In nucleotides, the CDR3 is TGTGCCAGCAGCTTGGAAGCGGTCTCCTACGAGCAGTACTTC. It is translated as CASSLEAVSYEQYF.

The chain employs TRBV7-8 and TRBJ1-1; D not resolved. There are 13 residues in the CDR3. Trimming removed 3 bases at V and 1 base at J, with 6 bases between. The V gene's germline CDR1 is SGHVS and CDR2 FQNEAQ. CDR3 DNA: TGTGCCAGCAGCTTTACAGAGAACACTGAAGCTTTCTTT. This encodes CASSFTENTEAFF.

The count of this clone is one. This rearrangement joins TRBV7-9 to TRBJ2-3; the D gene is possibly TRBD1 (5 bases). The CDR3 is 13 residues long. V lost 6 bases, J lost 1 base, and 8 bases lay in between. Germline CDR1 and CDR2: SEHNR and FQNEAQ (reference sequence). CDR3 DNA sequence: TGTGCCAGCAGAGAAGGGGGCACAGATACGCAGTATTTT. Amino acids: CASREGGTDTQYF.

The gene calls are TRBV13 and TRBJ2-1; D may be TRBD2 (6 bases). Germline-derived CDR1 and CDR2 are PRHDT and FYEKMQ (reference sequence). The ends were cut back, 5 bases at V and 6 bases at J, with 11 bases in the middle. This CDR3 has 13 residues. Written as DNA, the CDR3 is TGTGCCAGCAGCCCTGGACTATTCAATGAGCAGTTCTTC. The encoded protein is CASSPGLFNEQFF.

The J gene is TRBJ2-3, the V gene TRBV15; D gene unclear. The CDR3 is 13 amino acids. Germline CDR1 and CDR2: LNHNV and YYDKDF (reference sequence). Trimming removed 3 bases from V and 4 bases from J, with 8 bases in between. This chain's CDR3 is CATSSGMADTQYF. CDR3 in DNA: TGTGCCACCAGCAGTGGAATGGCAGATACGCAGTATTTT. The complete variable domain, with remaining parts taken from reference TRBV15 and TRBJ2-3, reads DAMVIQNPRYQVTQFGKPVTLSCSQTLNHNVMYWYQQKSSQAPKLLFHYYDKDFNNEADTPDNFQSRRPNTSFCFLDIRSPGLGDTAMYLCATSSGMADTQYFGPGTRLTVL.

The chain joins TRBV15 to TRBJ2-5; 9 nucleotides match TRBD1. J gave up 3 bases and V 4 bases, and 3 bases lay outside the gene matches. The CDR3 is 14 residues long. The germline V gene encodes CDR1 LNHNV and CDR2 YYDKDF (reference sequence). The CDR3 DNA is TGTGCCACCAGCACCCGGACAGGGGAAGAGACCCAGTACTTC. Translation: CATSTRTGEETQYF.

The genes are TRBV19 and TRBJ1-1; 11 bases match TRBD1. The V segment lost 9 bases and the J segment 2 bases; nucleotides outside the gene matches: 8. The CDR3 is 15 residues long. Germline CDR1 LNHDA, CDR2 SQIVND (reference sequence). The CDR3: CASEPGQGGNTEAFF. Here the CDR3 DNA reads TGTGCCAGCGAACCGGGACAGGGGGGCAACACTGAAGCTTTCTTT.

The chain employs TRBV6-6 and TRBJ1-3; tentatively, D is TRBD1 (5 bases). There are 12 residues in the CDR3. Trimming left V 7 bases short and J 4 bases short, with 8 bases between. In germline, CDR1 is MNHNY, CDR2 SVGAGI (reference sequence). This chain's CDR3 is CASTEGGNTIYF. The CDR3 DNA follows: TGTGCCAGCACAGAGGGGGGAAACACCATATATTTT.